These 27 T cell receptor beta chains came from one sample sequenced in a study of T cell changes during pregnancy in multiple sclerosis. The assay was immunoSEQ multiplex PCR, and TCRdb's table has in-frame clones only and misses some. The sample includes about 73,000 clones, approximately 92% seen only once; the top ten take 2.5% to 3.5%. The input for sequencing was peripheral blood, taken in the third trimester of pregnancy. Receptor source: a female donor in good health, enrolled as a control in a pregnancy study.

The chain recombines TRBV20-1 with TRBJ1-4, with TRBD1 identical over 7 bases. The CDR3 consists of 11 residues. The germline V gene encodes CDR1 DFQATT and CDR2 SNEGSKA (reference sequence). Unmatched junction bases numbered 4, after V lost 5 bases and J lost 10 bases. The CDR3 spells CSALQGTKLFF. DNA of the CDR3: TGCAGTGCTCTACAGGGGACAAAACTGTTTTTT.

The CDR3 reads CASSPGAIGTGELFF. The DNA of the CDR3 is TGTGCCAGCAGTCCAGGGGCAATTGGCACCGGGGAGCTGTTTTTT. The chain joins TRBV25-1 to TRBJ2-2; D possibly corresponds to TRBD1 (6 bases). The CDR3 length is 15 residues. Trimming took off 5 bases at V and 4 bases at J, with 14 bases between the two ends. Germline V gene lookup returns CDR1 MGHDK and CDR2 SYGVNS.

J is TRBJ2-3 and V is TRBV2, with 7 bases fitting TRBD2. CDR1 and CDR2 from the germline V gene are SNHLY and FYNNEI. J gave up 6 bases and V 1 base, and 4 bases lay outside the gene matches. There are 14 residues in the CDR3. Here the CDR3 reads CASSEVTSVDTQYF. DNA for the CDR3: TGTGCCAGCAGTGAAGTAACTAGCGTGGATACGCAGTATTTT.

The CDR3 reads CASSPTWDRDNSPLHF. Written as DNA, the CDR3 is TGTGCCAGCTCACCGACTTGGGACAGGGATAATTCACCCCTCCACTTT. The rearrangement uses TRBV18 and TRBJ1-6; 9 nucleotides agree with TRBD1. Germline CDR1 reads KGHSH; CDR2 reads LQKENI. Losses at the gene ends were 3 bases for V and 5 bases for J; bases not matched to a gene: 5. This CDR3 has 16 amino acids.

This rearrangement joins TRBV7-5 to TRBJ2-7; the D segment call TRBD1 is taken from the table without a DNA check. TRBV7-5 is a known pseudogene. This CDR3 has 16 residues. CDR3 bases: TGTGCCAGAAGCTGGGGGTTGACAGGGGGCCTCTACGAGCAGTACTTC. It is translated as CARSWGLTGGLYEQYF.

This chain links TRBV7-6 with TRBJ2-3; D is perhaps TRBD1 (5 bases). Per the germline V gene, CDR1 is SGHVS and CDR2 is FNYEAQ. The V end lost 0 bases, the J end lost 3 bases, and 7 bases lay between the germline ends. The CDR3 is 14 residues long. The CDR3 loop is CASSLAQGTDTQYF. Written as DNA, the CDR3 is TGTGCCAGCAGCTTAGCCCAGGGTACAGATACGCAGTATTTT.

The gene calls are TRBV28 and TRBJ1-5; the D gene is possibly TRBD1 (6 bases). Trimming removed 3 bases from V and 2 bases from J, with 11 bases in between. The V gene's germline CDR1 is MDHEN and CDR2 SYDVKM. The CDR3 contains 15 residues. The CDR3 DNA sequence: TGTGCCAGCAGTTTTCAGGGGAGAGGCAATCAGCCCCAGCATTTT. Its protein is CASSFQGRGNQPQHF.

The chain employs TRBV5-6 and TRBJ2-3; no firm D call. V was cut by 4 bases and J by 0 bases, with 18 bases left in between. The CDR3 is 17 residues long. CDR1 and CDR2 (germline): SGHDT, YYEEEE. The chain's CDR3 is CASSRPAERPSTDTQYF. For the CDR3, the DNA is TGTGCCAGCAGCCGCCCGGCGGAGCGCCCAAGCACAGATACGCAGTATTTT.

This rearrangement joins TRBV7-6 to TRBJ1-6; 7 bases are shared with TRBD1. The V gene end was trimmed by 4 bases and the J gene end by 9 bases; junction bases not matched to a gene: 9. The CDR3 contains 15 residues. CDR1 and CDR2 from the germline V gene are SGHVS and FNYEAQ. The CDR3 reads CASSSGTDSISPLHF. CDR3 sequence (DNA): TGTGCCAGCAGCTCCGGGACAGATAGCATTTCACCCCTCCACTTT.

The chain links TRBV28 to TRBJ2-1; D not resolved. Looked up from germline, CDR1 is MDHEN and CDR2 is SYDVKM. Trimming took 6 bases from V and 4 from J, leaving 4 bases between them. There are 11 residues in the CDR3. The CDR3 bases are TGTGCCAGCAGACAATACAATGAGCAGTTCTTC. This gives the protein CASRQYNEQFF.

The rearrangement links TRBV7-9 to TRBJ2-1; the D gene is possibly TRBD2 (6 bases). V was shortened by 2 bases and J by 4 bases, with 9 bases between the two germline ends. Germline V gives CDR1 SEHNR, CDR2 FQNEAQ (reference sequence). There are 14 residues in the CDR3. The DNA of the CDR3 is TGTGCCAGCAGCTTAATGACTAGTTACAATGAGCAGTTCTTC. It translates to CASSLMTSYNEQFF.

This chain joins TRBV4-1 and TRBJ2-4; TRBD2 is a possible D gene (5 bases). The CDR3 runs 16 residues. The V and J ends lost 2 bases and 1 base respectively, with 12 bases between them. From germline, CDR1 is MGHRA and CDR2 YSYEKL. CDR3: CASSQLAPPAKNIQYF. DNA of the CDR3: TGCGCCAGCAGCCAACTAGCTCCCCCTGCCAAAAACATTCAGTACTTC.

This chain uses TRBV28 with TRBJ1-3; tentatively, D is TRBD1 (5 bases). Germline CDR1 is MDHEN and CDR2 is SYDVKM. The V end was cut by 6 bases, the J end by 4 bases, with 22 bases between. The CDR3 has 17 amino acids. The CDR3 coding sequence is TGTGCCAGCAGCTTACCTATCGGGGGTCTTTCAGGAAACACCATATATTTT. Its translation: CASSLPIGGLSGNTIYF.

The chain carries TRBV7-9 and TRBJ1-2; 9 bases fit TRBD1. Trimming removed 4 bases from V and 2 bases from J; junction bases left unmatched: 5. Germline V gene data show CDR1 as SEHNR and CDR2 as FQNEAQ (reference sequence). This CDR3 has 15 amino acids. CDR3 region: CASSSLDRGNYGYTF. DNA for the CDR3: TGTGCCAGCAGCTCCCTAGACAGGGGGAACTATGGCTACACCTTC.

The V gene is TRBV19, the J gene TRBJ1-2, with D uncertain. The CDR3 contains 17 residues. Germline loops: CDR1 LNHDA, CDR2 SQIVND (reference sequence). Trimming took off 0 bases at V and 4 bases at J, with 18 bases between the two ends. This CDR3 reads CASSIDPGEGLVYGYTF. The CDR3 coding sequence is TGTGCCAGTAGTATAGATCCCGGGGAGGGCCTTGTCTATGGCTACACCTTC.

The chain has TRBV28 and TRBJ1-5, with D perhaps TRBD1 (6 bases). Germline CDR1 reads MDHEN; CDR2 reads SYDVKM. V dropped 6 bases and J dropped 7 bases, with 19 bases sitting between them. The CDR3 has 15 amino acids. The chain's CDR3 is CASSRIQGEGQPQHF. CDR3 nucleotide sequence: TGTGCCAGCAGCCGGATACAGGGTGAAGGGCAGCCCCAGCATTTT.

The gene calls are TRBV19 and TRBJ1-1, with D possibly matching TRBD1 (5 bases). Between the trimmed V and J ends, which lost 7 bases and 10 bases, there was a span of 13 bases. CDR3 length: 11 residues. Germline CDR1 LNHDA, CDR2 SQIVND (reference sequence). The CDR3 bases are TGTGCCAGTATCATGGGGCGCCGAGCTTTCTTT. Residues: CASIMGRRAFF. Full variable domain (remainder filled in from reference TRBV19 and TRBJ1-1): DGGITQSPKYLFRKEGQNVTLSCEQNLNHDAMYWYRQDPGQGLRLIYYSQIVNDFQKGDIAEGYSVSREKKESFPLTVTSAQKNPTAFYLCASIMGRRAFFGQGTRLTVV.

The genes are TRBV19 and TRBJ2-7; 8 positions match TRBD2. J gave up 0 bases and V 1 base, and 8 bases lay outside the gene matches. From germline, CDR1 is LNHDA and CDR2 SQIVND (reference sequence). This CDR3 is built from 17 residues. The CDR3 here is CASSIVGSGTTSYEQYF. CDR3 DNA: TGTGCCAGTAGTATAGTCGGTAGCGGGACAACCTCCTACGAGCAGTACTTC.

The chain combines TRBV7-2 with TRBJ1-1; D is possibly TRBD1 (5 bases). With 4 bases removed from V and 6 bases from J, the gap between germline ends came to 24 bases. Germline V gene data show CDR1 as SGHTA and CDR2 as FQGNSA. There are 17 residues in the CDR3. CDR3 sequence (DNA): TGTGCCAGCAGCTCCCTGGGGGGACTTTTAGGAAGGGCTGAAGCTTTCTTT. Its protein product is CASSSLGGLLGRAEAFF. Together with reference TRBV7-2 and TRBJ1-1, the CDR3 gives the full variable domain: GAGVSQSPSNKVTEKGKDVELRCDPISGHTALYWYRQSLGQGLEFLIYFQGNSAPDKSGLPSDRFSAERTGGSVSTLTIQRTQQEDSAVYLCASSSLGGLLGRAEAFFGQGTRLTVV.

The chain joins TRBV10-3 to TRBJ1-4, with D hard to call. The CDR3 is 13 residues long. Between the trimmed V and J ends, which lost 2 bases and 6 bases, there was a span of 7 bases. Germline lookup yields CDR1 ENHRY and CDR2 SYGVKD. CDR3 sequence (DNA): TGTGCCATCAGTGAGCCGTCTTATGAAAAACTGTTTTTT. Residues: CAISEPSYEKLFF.

The chain carries TRBV6-5 and TRBJ2-1; D is perhaps TRBD2 (7 bases). The CDR3 consists of 16 residues. Germline V gene data show CDR1 as MNHEY and CDR2 as SVGAGI. Trimming took 1 base from V and 0 from J, leaving 10 bases between them. The CDR3 nucleotides read TGTGCCAGCAGTTACTGGGCGGGGGCCTCCTACAATGAGCAGTTCTTC. Protein product: CASSYWAGASYNEQFF.

This CDR3 is CASRGHQGYTEAFF. In DNA, the CDR3 is TGTGCCAGCAGAGGGCACCAGGGGTACACTGAAGCTTTCTTT. The chain joins TRBV2 to TRBJ1-1; weak D call: TRBD1 (6 bases). In germline, CDR1 is SNHLY, CDR2 FYNNEI. The CDR3 extends over 14 amino acids. Trimming cost V 6 bases and J 3 bases, with 14 bases left between them.

The chain has TRBV4-1 and TRBJ2-3; 15 bases are shared with TRBD2. The germline V gene has CDR1 MGHRA and CDR2 YSYEKL. Trimming at V came to 3 bases and at J to 1 base, leaving 5 bases not matched to a gene. The CDR3 runs to 18 residues. CDR3 amino acids: CASSQSGLAGGGTDTQYF. The CDR3 DNA is TGCGCCAGCAGCCAGTCCGGACTAGCGGGGGGGGGCACAGATACGCAGTATTTT.

The chain recombines TRBV7-9 with TRBJ2-1; possibly TRBD1 for D (5 bases). The germline V gene has CDR1 SEHNR and CDR2 FQNEAQ (reference sequence). V lost 10 bases and J lost 0, with 16 bases in between. This CDR3 comprises 15 residues. CDR3 amino acids: CAIHQGISSYNEQFF. In DNA form, the CDR3 reads TGTGCCATCCACCAGGGAATCAGCTCCTACAATGAGCAGTTCTTC.

The J gene is TRBJ2-1, the V gene TRBV7-9; the match to TRBD2 covers 9 bases. J lost 5 bases, V lost 5 bases, and 10 bases had no gene match. Germline V lookup: CDR1 SEHNR, CDR2 FQNEAQ (reference sequence). The CDR3 has 16 amino acids. The CDR3 loop is CASSLNLAGFNNEQFF. The DNA of the CDR3 is TGTGCCAGCAGCCTAAATCTAGCGGGGTTTAACAATGAGCAGTTCTTC.

The V gene is TRBV5-1, the J gene TRBJ2-1; D is perhaps TRBD1 (5 bases). Trimming took 0 bases from V and 0 from J, leaving 10 bases between them. Germline CDR1 and CDR2: SGHRS and YFSETQ. The CDR3 runs to 16 residues. CDR3 in amino acids: CASSLDQGPSYNEQFF. CDR3 coding DNA: TGCGCCAGCAGCTTGGACCAGGGTCCCTCCTACAATGAGCAGTTCTTC.

The chain joins TRBV18 to TRBJ2-7; weak D call: TRBD1 (5 bases). This CDR3 region has 12 residues. V was trimmed by 3 bases and J by 6 bases, leaving 9 bases between them. Germline values: CDR1 KGHSH, CDR2 LQKENI. This CDR3 reads CASSPVRGEQYF. The CDR3 DNA reads TGTGCCAGCTCACCGGTTAGGGGCGAGCAGTACTTC.